Following are 14 T cell receptor beta chains from one sample sequenced in a study of cytomegalovirus exposure and HLA in healthy donors. PCR employed 60 Vbeta and 13 Jbeta primers. Libraries were prepared by immunoSEQ multiplex PCR; TCRdb keeps only in-frame clonotypes and omits some of them. The sample has approximately 50,000 clones; the top ten hold roughly 6.1%. The sample comprised PBMCs. All receptors come from a male donor in good health and CMV-seropositive.

According to its frequency, this clone is medium-sized (0.01 to 0.1%). The rearrangement joins TRBV19 to TRBJ1-5, with TRBD1 matching over 8 bases. The CDR3 has 14 amino acids. Germline CDR1 LNHDA, CDR2 SQIVND (reference sequence). Germline trimming cut 7 bases from V and 5 bases from J; bases unmatched to any gene: 7. In DNA, the CDR3 is TGTGCCAGTAATGAAGCAGGGGGCTATCAGCCCCAGCATTTT. The encoded protein is CASNEAGGYQPQHF.

J is TRBJ1-4 and V is TRBV27; D not resolved. The CDR3 is 15 amino acids. V dropped 10 bases and J dropped 7 bases, with 22 bases sitting between them. Per the germline V gene, CDR1 is MNHEY and CDR2 is SMNVEV (reference sequence). In DNA, the CDR3 is TGTGCCAAGACCGTGGGAGGCCTCGTGGGTGAAAAACTGTTTTTT. Translation gives CAKTVGGLVGEKLFF.

V and J are TRBV18 and TRBJ1-3; a possible D gene is TRBD1 (6 bases). The ends were cut back, 8 bases at V and 0 bases at J, with 11 bases in the middle. The CDR3 length is 14 residues. Germline CDR1 is KGHSH and CDR2 is LQKENI. CDR3 DNA sequence: TGTGCCAGCGTACAGGGATTCTCTGGAAACACCATATATTTT. As protein: CASVQGFSGNTIYF.

The chain joins TRBV27 to TRBJ2-7; D is perhaps TRBD1 (5 bases). Trimming removed 4 bases from V and 2 bases from J, with 12 bases in between. The CDR3 is 14 amino acids. Germline CDR1 is MNHEY and CDR2 is SMNVEV (reference sequence). The CDR3 region has the DNA TGTGCCAGCAGTTGGCAGGGCACTACCTACGAGCAGTACTTC. Amino acids: CASSWQGTTYEQYF.

The gene calls are TRBV5-4 and TRBJ2-1; the match to TRBD1 covers 10 bases. The CDR3 is made up of 15 amino acids. Germline trimming cut 3 bases from V and 5 bases from J; bases unmatched to any gene: 5. The germline CDR1 and CDR2 sequences are SGHNT and YYREEE (reference sequence). CDR3 nucleotides: TGTGCCAGCAGCTCGGGCGGGACAGGGGACAATGAGCAGTTCTTC. Its protein product is CASSSGGTGDNEQFF.

V usage is TRBV11-3 and J usage is TRBJ2-7; D is undetermined. The CDR3 is 13 amino acids. Trimming left V 5 bases short and J 6 bases short, with 14 bases between. Germline CDR1 is SGHNT and CDR2 is YENEEA. The CDR3 sequence is CASSLGAVSEQYF. CDR3 nucleotide sequence: TGTGCCAGCAGCCTAGGCGCGGTTTCCGAGCAGTACTTC.

The J gene is TRBJ2-1, the V gene TRBV27; perhaps TRBD2 as D (6 bases). CDR1 and CDR2 from the germline V gene are MNHEY and SMNVEV (reference sequence). This CDR3 contains 15 residues. Trimming took 3 bases from V and 7 from J, leaving 16 bases between them. The CDR3 DNA is TGTGCCAGCAGTTTGGGCGGGGTGGGTATGAATGAGCAGTTCTTC. Residues: CASSLGGVGMNEQFF.

The V and J genes are TRBV4-1 and TRBJ2-7, with D perhaps TRBD1 (5 bases). Per germline, CDR1 MGHRA and CDR2 YSYEKL. Trimming stripped 1 base from V and 3 bases from J, with 7 bases between. The CDR3 is made up of 13 amino acids. The CDR3 DNA follows: TGCGCCAGCAGCCAAGGACAGCTCTACGAGCAGTACTTC. It codes for CASSQGQLYEQYF.

The chain links TRBV6-6 to TRBJ1-2, with a tentative D call TRBD1 (6 bases). V lost 0 bases and J lost 7, with 9 bases in between. CDR1 is MNHNY, CDR2 SVGAGI, per germline (reference sequence). The CDR3 contains 13 residues. The CDR3 spells CASSYSGTTGYTF. The CDR3, as DNA: TGTGCCAGCAGTTACTCCGGGACAACTGGCTACACCTTC.

This rearrangement joins TRBV28 to TRBJ1-2; D call uncertain. CDR3 size: 16 residues. Germline lookup yields CDR1 MDHEN and CDR2 SYDVKM. V gave up 2 bases and J gave up 2 bases, with 15 bases separating them. CDR3 amino acids: CASSLNGNGNNYGYTF. The DNA for the CDR3 is TGTGCCAGCAGTTTAAACGGGAACGGCAACAACTATGGCTACACCTTC.

The rearrangement uses TRBV12-5 and TRBJ1-5; maybe TRBD1 (5 bases). V lost 9 bases to trimming and J lost 3 bases, with 18 bases between them. The CDR3 has 15 amino acids. Germline lookup yields CDR1 LGHNT and CDR2 FRNRAP. The CDR3 sequence is CASRRPGGDNQPQHF. DNA of the CDR3: TGTGCTAGCCGACGCCCCGGGGGTGACAATCAGCCCCAGCATTTT.

The V call is TRBV6-6, the J call TRBJ1-4; D remains ambiguous. The V gene's germline CDR1 is MNHNY and CDR2 SVGAGI (reference sequence). The CDR3 is 12 amino acids. V lost 11 bases and J lost 7, with 14 bases in between. This chain's CDR3 is CARSGTAEKLFF. Here the CDR3 DNA reads TGTGCCCGCTCCGGCACAGCTGAAAAACTGTTTTTT.

The CDR3 DNA reads as TGCGCCAGCAGCCAAGCGGGTAGCTACGAGCAGTACTTC. Translating it yields CASSQAGSYEQYF. The chain uses TRBV4-3 and TRBJ2-5; D remains unclear. The J call is in doubt because the DNA end fits TRBJ2-7 better. In germline, CDR1 is LGHNA, CDR2 YSLEER. The CDR3 length is 13 residues.

This sequence joins TRBV7-8 and TRBJ2-1; 8 nucleotides line up with TRBD1. This CDR3 has 16 amino acids. With 1 base clipped from V and 2 bases from J, the junction kept 4 bases outside the gene matches. From germline, CDR1 is SGHVS and CDR2 FQNEAQ. CDR3 region: CASSLGPGQAYNEQFF. For the CDR3, the DNA is TGTGCCAGCAGCTTAGGCCCGGGACAGGCCTACAATGAGCAGTTCTTC.